The 28 T cell receptor beta chains reported below all come from one sample, sequenced in a study of T cell repertoires in ileal Crohn's disease. This table comes from immunoSEQ multiplex PCR, and its TCRdb copy is limited to in-frame clones, with some not included. The sample contains nearly 7,000 clones, approximately 80% of which appear only once. Sequenced input: ileal tissue. These receptors came from an adult with Crohn's disease.

The chain couples TRBV6-6 to TRBJ1-1; a possible D gene is TRBD1 (5 bases). V lost 7 bases to trimming and J lost 5 bases, with 8 bases between them. Germline V gene sequence: CDR1 MNHNY, CDR2 SVGAGI (reference sequence). This CDR3 comprises 11 residues. The CDR3 is CASKEGTEAFF. For the CDR3, the DNA is TGTGCCAGCAAGGAGGGGACTGAAGCTTTCTTT.

CDR3 nucleotide sequence: TGTGCCAGCAGCCCGGGGACTAGCGGCCCACAAGAGACCCAGTACTTC. Translation gives CASSPGTSGPQETQYF. The chain joins TRBV4-2 to TRBJ2-5; 11 bases map to TRBD2. The CDR3 loop spans 16 amino acids. Trimming at V came to 4 bases and at J to 2 bases, leaving 6 bases not matched to a gene. The germline gives CDR1 LGHNA, CDR2 YNFKEQ.

The J gene is TRBJ1-5, the V gene TRBV6-1; a weak D match, TRBD1 (5 bases). Trimming removed 4 bases at V and 0 bases at J, with 7 bases between. Germline V gene sequence: CDR1 MNHNS, CDR2 SASEGT. This CDR3 is 14 amino acids long. CDR3 in amino acids: CASSAGYSNQPQHF. For the CDR3, the DNA is TGTGCCAGCAGTGCAGGGTATAGCAATCAGCCCCAGCATTTT.

The V and J genes are TRBV6-4 and TRBJ1-1; D is possibly TRBD1 (5 bases). CDR1 MRHNA and CDR2 SNTAGT come from the germline V gene. V was trimmed by 5 bases and J by 3 bases, leaving 10 bases between them. The CDR3 runs to 13 residues. CDR3 coding DNA: TGTGCCAGCAGTCGACGGGGGGACACTGAAGCTTTCTTT. Translated, it gives CASSRRGDTEAFF.

This chain joins TRBV2 and TRBJ2-1; 10 bases align to TRBD1. V was clipped by 6 bases and J by 6 bases; unmatched bases: 8. The CDR3 consists of 15 residues. Germline V lookup: CDR1 SNHLY, CDR2 FYNNEI. The CDR3 protein is CASSPRDRGGNEQFF. The CDR3 DNA reads TGTGCCAGCAGCCCCCGGGACAGGGGTGGCAATGAGCAGTTCTTC.

The rearrangement joins TRBV29-1 to TRBJ2-2, with unresolved D. V was shortened by 7 bases and J by 2 bases, with 17 bases between the two germline ends. Germline CDR1 is SQVTM and CDR2 is ANQGSEA. The CDR3 is 15 residues long. The CDR3 DNA reads TGCAGCGCTGTGGGCATACGGCCAAACACCGGGGAGCTGTTTTTT. Translating it yields CSAVGIRPNTGELFF.

The chain uses TRBV20-1 and TRBJ2-5; D gene unclear. Germline CDR1 reads DFQATT; CDR2 reads SNEGSKA (reference sequence). The CDR3 is 11 amino acids. V lost 2 bases to trimming and J lost 5 bases, with 6 bases between them. CDR3 loop: CSARQVETQYF. In DNA, the CDR3 is TGCAGTGCTAGACAGGTCGAGACCCAGTACTTC.

CDR3 region: CASQGLPGTEAFF. The CDR3 DNA is TGCGCCAGCCAGGGGCTACCGGGAACTGAAGCTTTCTTT. The gene calls are TRBV5-1 and TRBJ1-1, with D perhaps TRBD1 (6 bases). The germline CDR1 and CDR2 sequences are SGHRS and YFSETQ. The V and J ends lost 7 bases and 5 bases respectively, with 15 bases between them. The CDR3 covers 13 residues.

The chain uses TRBV2 and TRBJ2-3; 9 bases are shared with TRBD2. This CDR3 comprises 15 residues. Trimming removed 6 bases from V and 1 base from J; junction bases left unmatched: 5. The V gene's germline CDR1 is SNHLY and CDR2 FYNNEI. The CDR3 DNA is TGTGCCAGCAGCGAGGGACTAGCTGGCACAGATACGCAGTATTTT. It specifies CASSEGLAGTDTQYF.

The V and J genes are TRBV19 and TRBJ2-2; D might be TRBD2 (5 bases). There are 13 residues in the CDR3. Germline V gives CDR1 LNHDA, CDR2 SQIVND (reference sequence). V lost 3 bases, J lost 7 bases, and 9 bases lay in between. This CDR3 is CASSIGGNGELFF. In DNA form, the CDR3 reads TGTGCCAGTAGTATCGGAGGTAACGGGGAGCTGTTTTTT.

CDR3 region: CASSASSGISGNTIYF. The CDR3, as DNA: TGTGCCAGCAGTGCGTCGTCGGGAATCTCTGGAAACACCATATATTTT. This chain links TRBV6-1 with TRBJ1-3, with no clear D. There are 16 residues in the CDR3. The germline gives CDR1 MNHNS, CDR2 SASEGT. The V and J ends lost 4 bases and 0 bases respectively, with 13 bases between them.

The gene calls are TRBV7-3 and TRBJ2-1; D uncertain. Per the germline V gene, CDR1 is SGHTA and CDR2 is FQGTGA. Trimming removed 0 bases at V and 10 bases at J, with 10 bases between. This CDR3 spans 13 amino acids. The DNA for the CDR3 is TGTGCCAGCAGCTTAACTAGAGGTCCCGAGCAGTTCTTC. Encoded protein: CASSLTRGPEQFF.

The genes are TRBV4-3 and TRBJ1-5; D is undetermined. There are 13 residues in the CDR3. Trimming cost V 4 bases and J 4 bases, with 8 bases left between them. CDR1 and CDR2 from the germline V gene are LGHNA and YSLEER. CDR3 in DNA: TGCGCCAGCAGCCTCCTCCGGAATCAGCCCCAGCATTTT. Its protein is CASSLLRNQPQHF.

V usage is TRBV11-2 and J usage is TRBJ1-1, with D possibly matching TRBD1 (6 bases). The CDR3 runs to 18 residues. From germline, CDR1 is SGHAT and CDR2 FQNNGV. The V gene lost 0 bases and the J gene lost 0 bases, with 17 bases spanning the gap. The CDR3 reads CASSLDGIGQIMNTEAFF. The CDR3 nucleotides are TGTGCCAGCAGCTTAGATGGTATTGGACAGATCATGAACACTGAAGCTTTCTTT.

The rearrangement links TRBV7-9 to TRBJ2-4; D unclear. CDR3 size: 12 residues. V lost 5 bases and J 5 bases, leaving 7 bases between the germline ends. Germline values: CDR1 SEHNR, CDR2 FQNEAQ (reference sequence). DNA of the CDR3: TGTGCCAGCAGCCCCGTTGAAAACATTCAGTACTTC. Amino acids: CASSPVENIQYF.

V and J are TRBV13 and TRBJ2-7; 8 bases map to TRBD1. Germline CDR1 reads PRHDT; CDR2 reads FYEKMQ (reference sequence). The CDR3 is 15 residues long. With V trimmed by 5 bases and J by 2 bases, 8 bases remained unmatched. This CDR3 is CASSPGDRLTYEQYF. In DNA form, the CDR3 reads TGTGCCAGCAGCCCAGGGGACAGGTTGACCTACGAGCAGTACTTC.

The chain combines TRBV19 with TRBJ2-3; 11 bases agree with TRBD2. Germline values: CDR1 LNHDA, CDR2 SQIVND (reference sequence). The CDR3 totals 14 residues. V lost 8 bases and J lost 6; bases outside the gene matches: 7. The CDR3: CASRNLAGGDTQYF. As DNA, the CDR3 is TGTGCCAGTCGTAATCTAGCGGGAGGTGATACGCAGTATTTT.

The V gene is TRBV5-1, the J gene TRBJ1-5; D is ambiguous. The CDR3 spans 13 residues. V gave up 0 bases and J gave up 6 bases, with 7 bases separating them. CDR1 and CDR2 from the germline V gene are SGHRS and YFSETQ. The CDR3 reads CASSLVPGQPQHF. The DNA for the CDR3 is TGCGCCAGCAGCTTGGTGCCGGGTCAGCCCCAGCATTTT.

This chain uses TRBV28 with TRBJ1-4, with D hard to call. The germline V gene has CDR1 MDHEN and CDR2 SYDVKM. V was trimmed by 1 base and J by 3 bases, leaving 12 bases between them. The CDR3 is made up of 16 amino acids. The CDR3 is CASSLFGVGANEKLFF. The CDR3 DNA sequence: TGTGCCAGCAGTTTATTCGGGGTGGGAGCTAATGAAAAACTGTTTTTT.

The chain couples TRBV18 to TRBJ2-1, with D perhaps matching TRBD1 (5 bases). V was pared by 1 base and J by 6 bases, with 7 bases between. The germline V gene has CDR1 KGHSH and CDR2 LQKENI. The CDR3 has 13 residues. CDR3 in amino acids: CASSPRTSNEQFF. The CDR3 coding sequence is TGTGCCAGCTCACCACGGACATCCAATGAGCAGTTCTTC.

Only a few counts were recorded for this clone. V and J are TRBV7-3 and TRBJ2-5; no clear D. Germline CDR1 and CDR2: SGHTA and FQGTGA. The CDR3 covers 13 residues. Deletions cut 3 bases from V and 5 bases from J, with 10 bases between. CDR3: CASSFGFGETQYF. The CDR3 region has the DNA TGTGCCAGCAGCTTTGGGTTCGGGGAGACCCAGTACTTC.

CDR3 nucleotide sequence: TGTGCCAGCGAGGCAGGTAGCGGTGTCTTTGGAGAGACCCAGTACTTC. This sequence encodes CASEAGSGVFGETQYF. The rearrangement links TRBV28 to TRBJ2-5, with D possibly TRBD2 on 6 matching bases. Trimming removed 8 bases from V and 4 bases from J, with 23 bases in between. Germline V gene lookup returns CDR1 MDHEN and CDR2 SYDVKM. This CDR3 spans 16 amino acids.

V is TRBV5-6 and J is TRBJ2-7, with 7 bases matching TRBD1. J was trimmed by 6 bases and V by 3 bases; bases with no gene match: 9. Germline values: CDR1 SGHDT, CDR2 YYEEEE. The CDR3 has 14 amino acids. In DNA form, the CDR3 reads TGTGCCAGCAGCTACTGGGACAGACCAAGCGAGCAGTACTTC. Translation gives CASSYWDRPSEQYF.

The gene calls are TRBV7-3 and TRBJ2-1; 11 bases fit TRBD2. J was trimmed by 6 bases and V by 5 bases; bases with no gene match: 9. The germline gives CDR1 SGHTA, CDR2 FQGTGA. The CDR3 runs to 16 residues. The DNA of the CDR3 is TGTGCCAGCAGCCATCTTAGCGGGGGGGCCGTCAATGAGCAGTTCTTC. This gives the protein CASSHLSGGAVNEQFF.

The rearrangement joins TRBV6-5 to TRBJ2-5, with 9 positions matching TRBD1. CDR3 size: 15 residues. J lost 5 bases, V lost 6 bases, and 10 bases had no gene match. CDR1 MNHEY and CDR2 SVGAGI come from the germline V gene. The CDR3 reads CASSIRTGVRETQYF. CDR3 bases: TGTGCCAGCAGCATACGGACAGGGGTTCGGGAGACCCAGTACTTC.

J is TRBJ2-5 and V is TRBV6-1; D is uncertain. Per germline, CDR1 MNHNS and CDR2 SASEGT. Deletions cut 1 base from V and 4 bases from J, with 13 bases between. CDR3 length: 15 amino acids. The CDR3 reads CASSEGLVVGETQYF. DNA for the CDR3: TGTGCCAGCAGTGAAGGCTTGGTAGTCGGAGAGACCCAGTACTTC.

This chain uses TRBV9 with TRBJ2-2; the match to TRBD2 covers 11 bases. Trimming removed 2 bases from V and 4 bases from J; junction bases left unmatched: 1. The CDR3 runs to 15 residues. Germline V gene data show CDR1 as SGDLS and CDR2 as YYNGEE. CDR3 in DNA: TGTGCCAGCAGCGTTAGCGGGAGGGCCACCGGGGAGCTGTTTTTT. Encoded protein: CASSVSGRATGELFF.

The genes are TRBV18 and TRBJ2-2, with 8 bases that match TRBD2. V shed 6 bases and J 5 bases; nucleotides not matched to a gene: 8. The CDR3 loop spans 15 amino acids. Germline CDR1 is KGHSH and CDR2 is LQKENI. DNA for the CDR3: TGTGCCAGCTCCTCCGTAAGCGGGAGTACCGGGGAGCTGTTTTTT. Translated: CASSSVSGSTGELFF.